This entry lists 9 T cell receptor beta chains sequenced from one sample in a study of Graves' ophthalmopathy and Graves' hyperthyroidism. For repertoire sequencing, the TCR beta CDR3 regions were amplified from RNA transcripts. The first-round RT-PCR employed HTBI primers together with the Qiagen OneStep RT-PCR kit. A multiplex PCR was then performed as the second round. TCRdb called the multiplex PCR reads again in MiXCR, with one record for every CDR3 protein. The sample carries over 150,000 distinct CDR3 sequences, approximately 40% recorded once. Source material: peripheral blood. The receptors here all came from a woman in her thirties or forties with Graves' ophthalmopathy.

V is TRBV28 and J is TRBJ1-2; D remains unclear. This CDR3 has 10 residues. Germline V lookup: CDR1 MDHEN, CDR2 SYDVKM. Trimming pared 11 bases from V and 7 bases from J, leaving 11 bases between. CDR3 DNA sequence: TGTGCCGCCGGCGATATTGGCTACACCTTC. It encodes CAAGDIGYTF.

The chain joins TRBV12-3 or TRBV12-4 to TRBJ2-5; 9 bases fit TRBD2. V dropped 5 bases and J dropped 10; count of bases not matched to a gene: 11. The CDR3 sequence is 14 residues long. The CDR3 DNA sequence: TGTGCCAGCAGTGAGGCTAGCGGGGCGAGAGGCCAGTACTTC. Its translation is CASSEASGARGQYF.

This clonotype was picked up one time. CDR3 bases: TGTGCCAGCAGCTACACCCGGGGGGGCCAAGAGACCCAGTACTTC. It specifies CASSYTRGGQETQYF. The chain combines TRBV7-9 with TRBJ2-5; 8 bases are a match to TRBD2. The CDR3 runs 15 residues. The germline gives CDR1 SEHNR, CDR2 FQNEAQ (reference sequence). The ends lost 4 bases at V and 1 base at J; junction bases unmatched: 5.

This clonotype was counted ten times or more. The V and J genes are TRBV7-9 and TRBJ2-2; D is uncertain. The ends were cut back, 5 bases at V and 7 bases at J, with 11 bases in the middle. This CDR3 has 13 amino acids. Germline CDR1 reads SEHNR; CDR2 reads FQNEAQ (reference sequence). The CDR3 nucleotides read TGTGCCAGCAGCCCGGACCCCAACGGGGAGCTGTTTTTT. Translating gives CASSPDPNGELFF.

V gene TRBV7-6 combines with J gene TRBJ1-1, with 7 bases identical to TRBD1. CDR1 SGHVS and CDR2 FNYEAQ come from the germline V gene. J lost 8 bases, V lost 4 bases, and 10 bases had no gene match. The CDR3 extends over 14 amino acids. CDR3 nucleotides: TGTGCCAGCAGCTCGGGAACAGGGGTGACCGAAGCTTTCTTT. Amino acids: CASSSGTGVTEAFF.

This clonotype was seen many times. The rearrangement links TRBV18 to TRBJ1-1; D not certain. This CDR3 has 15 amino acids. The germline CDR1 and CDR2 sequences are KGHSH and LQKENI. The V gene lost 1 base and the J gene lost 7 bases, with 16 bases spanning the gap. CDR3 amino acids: CASSPLIFGSNEAFF. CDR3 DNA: TGTGCCAGCTCACCACTCATCTTTGGGTCCAATGAAGCTTTCTTT.

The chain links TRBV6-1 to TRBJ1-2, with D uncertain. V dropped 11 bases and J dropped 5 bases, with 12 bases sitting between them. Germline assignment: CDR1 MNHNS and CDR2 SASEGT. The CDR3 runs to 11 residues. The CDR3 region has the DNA TGTGCCCGGCGGACTGATTATGGCTACACCTTC. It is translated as CARRTDYGYTF.

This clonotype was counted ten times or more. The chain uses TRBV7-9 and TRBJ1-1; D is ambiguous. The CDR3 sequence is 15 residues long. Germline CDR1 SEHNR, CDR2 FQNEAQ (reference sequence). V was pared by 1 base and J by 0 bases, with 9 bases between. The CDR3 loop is CASSLGGNMNTEAFF. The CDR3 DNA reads TGTGCCAGCAGCTTAGGTGGCAACATGAACACTGAAGCTTTCTTT.

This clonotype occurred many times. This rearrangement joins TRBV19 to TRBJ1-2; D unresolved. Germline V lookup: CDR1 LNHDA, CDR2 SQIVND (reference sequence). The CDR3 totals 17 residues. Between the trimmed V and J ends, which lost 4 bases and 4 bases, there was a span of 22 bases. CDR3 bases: TGTGCCAGTAGTAATCGTCCCGGGCTCCGATCTCCCTATGGCTACACCTTC. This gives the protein CASSNRPGLRSPYGYTF.